The following is a T cell receptor (beta chain) sequence with its context. The source of the sample is a study of blood T cell repertoires in COVID-19. Study at large: The origin of the acute and convalescent COVID-19 samples was the United States, Italy and Spain. PBMCs, B-cell-depleted T cells, or T cells were the source of the cDNA or gDNA that made up the material.

Original analysis: Counts of nucleated cells, estimated from reference gene primer amplification, were obtained. The method was immunoSEQ multiplex PCR; TCRdb's version includes in-frame clones alone and lacks a portion of them. V, J and clone size are those of that table, while D and trimming were read from the DNA. This sample has fewer than 250,000 clones, with more than 75% found just once. The CDR3 sequence is 17 residues long. CDR1 is MDHEN and CDR2 is SYDVKM in the germline V gene. Trimming removed 8 bases from V and 4 bases from J; junction bases left unmatched: 16. Specimen: PBMCs or T cells enriched from blood (not recorded which). The V call is TRBV28, the J call TRBJ1-1, with TRBD1 matching over 10 bases. The clonotype originates from a man aged 30-40 years in a cohort exposed to, infected with or recovered from COVID-19 (not recorded which). CDR3 amino acids: CASPPGRQGARFTEAFF. Here the CDR3 DNA reads TGTGCCAGCCCTCCCGGGAGACAGGGGGCGCGGTTCACTGAAGCTTTCTTT.